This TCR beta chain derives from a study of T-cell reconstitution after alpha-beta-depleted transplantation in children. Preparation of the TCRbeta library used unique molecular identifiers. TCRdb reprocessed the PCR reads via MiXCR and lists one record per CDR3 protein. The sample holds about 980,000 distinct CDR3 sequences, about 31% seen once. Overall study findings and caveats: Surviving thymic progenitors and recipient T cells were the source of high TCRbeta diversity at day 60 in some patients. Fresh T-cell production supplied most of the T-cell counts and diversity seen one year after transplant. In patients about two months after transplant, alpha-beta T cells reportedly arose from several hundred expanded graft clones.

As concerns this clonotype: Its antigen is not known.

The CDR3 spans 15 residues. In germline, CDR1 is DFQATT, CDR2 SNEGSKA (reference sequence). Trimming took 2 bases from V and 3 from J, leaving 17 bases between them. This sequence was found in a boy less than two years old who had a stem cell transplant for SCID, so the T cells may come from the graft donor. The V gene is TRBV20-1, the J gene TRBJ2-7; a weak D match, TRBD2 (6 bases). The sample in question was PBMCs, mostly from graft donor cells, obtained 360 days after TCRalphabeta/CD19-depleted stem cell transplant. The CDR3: CSARPFPGSNYEQYF. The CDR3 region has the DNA TGCAGTGCTAGACCTTTTCCCGGGAGCAACTACGAGCAGTACTTC.